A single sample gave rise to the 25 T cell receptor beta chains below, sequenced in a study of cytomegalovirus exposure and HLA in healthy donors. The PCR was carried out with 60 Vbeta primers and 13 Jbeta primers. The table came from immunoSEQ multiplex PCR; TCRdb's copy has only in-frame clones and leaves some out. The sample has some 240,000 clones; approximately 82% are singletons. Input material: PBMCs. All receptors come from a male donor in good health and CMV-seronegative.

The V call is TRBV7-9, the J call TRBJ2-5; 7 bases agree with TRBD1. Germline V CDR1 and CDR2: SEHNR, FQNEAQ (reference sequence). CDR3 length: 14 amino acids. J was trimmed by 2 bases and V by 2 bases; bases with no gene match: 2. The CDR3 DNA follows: TGTGCCAGCAGCTTATGGACAGGACAAGAGACCCAGTACTTC. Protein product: CASSLWTGQETQYF. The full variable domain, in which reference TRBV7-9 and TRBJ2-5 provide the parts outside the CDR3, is DTGVSQNPRHKITKRGQNVTFRCDPISEHNRLYWYRQTLGQGPEFLTYFQNEAQLEKSRLLSDRFSAERPKGSFSTLEIQRTEQGDSAMYLCASSLWTGQETQYFGPGTRLLVL.

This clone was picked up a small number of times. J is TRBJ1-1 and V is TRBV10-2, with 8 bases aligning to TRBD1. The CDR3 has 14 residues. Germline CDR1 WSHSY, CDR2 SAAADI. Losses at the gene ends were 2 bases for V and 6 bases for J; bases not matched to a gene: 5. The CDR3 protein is CASSEAGGAAEAFF. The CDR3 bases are TGCGCCAGCAGTGAGGCAGGGGGCGCAGCTGAAGCTTTCTTT.

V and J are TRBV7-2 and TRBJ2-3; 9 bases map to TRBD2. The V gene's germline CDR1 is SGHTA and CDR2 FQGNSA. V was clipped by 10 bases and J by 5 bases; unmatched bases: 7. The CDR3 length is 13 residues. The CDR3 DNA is TGTGCCATCGGTAGCGGGAGCGGAGATACGCAGTATTTT. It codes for CAIGSGSGDTQYF. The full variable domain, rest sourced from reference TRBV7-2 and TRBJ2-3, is GAGVSQSPSNKVTEKGKDVELRCDPISGHTALYWYRQSLGQGLEFLIYFQGNSAPDKSGLPSDRFSAERTGGSVSTLTIQRTQQEDSAVYLCAIGSGSGDTQYFGPGTRLTVL.

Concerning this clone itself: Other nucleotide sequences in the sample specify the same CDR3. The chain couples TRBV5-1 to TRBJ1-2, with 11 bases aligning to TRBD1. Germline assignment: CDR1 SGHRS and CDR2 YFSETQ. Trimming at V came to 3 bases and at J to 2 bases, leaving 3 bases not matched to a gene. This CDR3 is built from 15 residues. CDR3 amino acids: CASSWGDRGNYGYTF. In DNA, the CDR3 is TGCGCCAGCAGCTGGGGGGACAGGGGGAACTATGGCTACACCTTC.

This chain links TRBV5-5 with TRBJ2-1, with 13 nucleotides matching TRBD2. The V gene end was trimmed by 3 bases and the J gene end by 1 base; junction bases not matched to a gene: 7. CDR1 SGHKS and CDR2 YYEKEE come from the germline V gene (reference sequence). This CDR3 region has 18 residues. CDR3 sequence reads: CASSSTVTSGRSYNEQFF. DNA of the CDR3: TGTGCCAGCAGCTCAACCGTGACTAGCGGGAGGTCCTACAATGAGCAGTTCTTC.

DNA for the CDR3: TGTGCCAGCAGCCAAGATAGGGCGGGAGGAAAAGGTGAGCAGTTCTTC. The encoded protein is CASSQDRAGGKGEQFF. The V and J genes are TRBV4-2 and TRBJ2-1; 8 bases line up with TRBD2. Germline CDR1 LGHNA, CDR2 YNFKEQ. This CDR3 region has 16 residues. V gave up 0 bases and J gave up 9 bases; unmatched junction bases: 10.

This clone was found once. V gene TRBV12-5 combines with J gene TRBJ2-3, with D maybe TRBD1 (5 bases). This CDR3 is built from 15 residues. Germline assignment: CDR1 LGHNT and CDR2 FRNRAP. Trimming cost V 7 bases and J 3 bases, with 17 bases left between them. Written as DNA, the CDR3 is TGTGCTAGTGCCCCCATGGGGCCCAGTACAGATACGCAGTATTTT. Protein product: CASAPMGPSTDTQYF. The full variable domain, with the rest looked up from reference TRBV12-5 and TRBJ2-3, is DARVTQTPRHKVTEMGQEVTMRCQPILGHNTVFWYRQTMMQGLELLAYFRNRAPLDDSGMPKDRFSAEMPDATLATLKIQPSEPRDSAVYFCASAPMGPSTDTQYFGPGTRLTVL.

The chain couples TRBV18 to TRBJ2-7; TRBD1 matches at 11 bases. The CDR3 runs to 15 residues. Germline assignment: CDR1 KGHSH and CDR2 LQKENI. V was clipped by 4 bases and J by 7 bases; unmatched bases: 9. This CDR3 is CASSRSGTGGMEQYF. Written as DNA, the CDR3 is TGTGCCAGCTCACGTTCCGGGACAGGGGGAATGGAGCAGTACTTC.

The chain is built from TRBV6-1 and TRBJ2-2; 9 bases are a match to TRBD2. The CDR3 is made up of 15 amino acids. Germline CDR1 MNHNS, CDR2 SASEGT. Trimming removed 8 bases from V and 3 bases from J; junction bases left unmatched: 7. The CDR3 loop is CASCTSGWDTGELFF. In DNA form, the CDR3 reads TGTGCCAGCTGTACTAGCGGGTGGGACACCGGGGAGCTGTTTTTT.

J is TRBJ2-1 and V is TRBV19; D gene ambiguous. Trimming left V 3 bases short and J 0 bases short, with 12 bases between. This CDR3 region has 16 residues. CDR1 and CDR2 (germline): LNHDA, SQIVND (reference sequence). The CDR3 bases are TGTGCCAGTAGTATCCGGTCCACGCTCTCCTACAATGAGCAGTTCTTC. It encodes CASSIRSTLSYNEQFF.

CDR3: CASSQTGGYTDTQYF. The DNA of the CDR3 is TGTGCCAGCAGCCAGACCGGGGGGTACACAGATACGCAGTATTTT. The V call is TRBV14, the J call TRBJ2-3; TRBD2 matches at 7 bases. Germline CDR1 and CDR2: SGHDN and FVKESK. The CDR3 sequence is 15 residues long. J was trimmed by 2 bases and V by 3 bases; bases with no gene match: 5.

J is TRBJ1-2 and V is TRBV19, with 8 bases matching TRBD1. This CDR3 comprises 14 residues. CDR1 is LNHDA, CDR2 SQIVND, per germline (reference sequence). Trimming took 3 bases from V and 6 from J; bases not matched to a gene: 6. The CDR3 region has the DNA TGTGCCAGTAGTATGGGTGGACAGGGCCATGGCTACACCTTC. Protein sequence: CASSMGGQGHGYTF.

This CDR3 reads CAWSPGTGSQPQHF. The CDR3 DNA reads TGTGCCTGGAGTCCCGGGACAGGGAGCCAGCCCCAGCATTTT. The chain carries TRBV30 and TRBJ1-5; 9 bases map to TRBD1. Germline assignment: CDR1 GTSNPN and CDR2 SVGIG (reference sequence). The CDR3 has 14 residues. Germline trimming cut 2 bases from V and 7 bases from J; bases unmatched to any gene: 6.

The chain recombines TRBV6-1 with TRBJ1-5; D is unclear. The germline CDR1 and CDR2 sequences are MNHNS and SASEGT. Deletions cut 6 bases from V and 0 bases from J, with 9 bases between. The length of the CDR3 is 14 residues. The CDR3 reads CASRPGHSNQPQHF. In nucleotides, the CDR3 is TGTGCCAGCAGGCCCGGTCATAGCAATCAGCCCCAGCATTTT.

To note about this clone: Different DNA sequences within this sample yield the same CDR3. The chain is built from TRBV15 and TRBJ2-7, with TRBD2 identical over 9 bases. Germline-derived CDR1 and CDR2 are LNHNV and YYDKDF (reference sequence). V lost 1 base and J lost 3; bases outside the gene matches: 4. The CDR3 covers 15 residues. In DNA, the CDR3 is TGTGCCACCAGCAGAGGGGCGGGAGGGAGCTACGAGCAGTACTTC. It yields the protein CATSRGAGGSYEQYF.

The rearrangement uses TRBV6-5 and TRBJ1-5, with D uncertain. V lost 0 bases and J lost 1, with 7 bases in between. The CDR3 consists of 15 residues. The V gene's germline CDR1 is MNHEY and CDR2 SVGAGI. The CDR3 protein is CASSYSKRSNQPQHF. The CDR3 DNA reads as TGTGCCAGCAGTTACTCGAAGCGAAGCAATCAGCCCCAGCATTTT.

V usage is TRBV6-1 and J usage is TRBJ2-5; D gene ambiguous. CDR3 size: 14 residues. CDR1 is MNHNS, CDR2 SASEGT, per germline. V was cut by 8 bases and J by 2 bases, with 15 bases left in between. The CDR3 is CASEAGGPQETQYF. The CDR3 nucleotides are TGTGCCAGCGAGGCTGGCGGCCCACAAGAGACCCAGTACTTC.

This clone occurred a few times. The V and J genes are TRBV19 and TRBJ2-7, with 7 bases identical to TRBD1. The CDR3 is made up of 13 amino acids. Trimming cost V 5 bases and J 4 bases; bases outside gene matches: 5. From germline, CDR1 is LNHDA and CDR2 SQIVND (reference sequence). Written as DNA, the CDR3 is TGTGCCAGTAGTGGCGACAGGGTGTACGAGCAGTACTTC. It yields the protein CASSGDRVYEQYF.

CDR3 sequence reads: CASRGGPGYGYTF. Written as DNA, the CDR3 is TGTGCCAGCAGGGGGGGGCCTGGCTATGGCTACACCTTC. The gene calls are TRBV5-4 and TRBJ1-2, with TRBD1 as a possible D gene (6 bases). The V end lost 5 bases, the J end lost 4 bases, and 12 bases lay between the germline ends. The CDR3 length is 13 residues. The germline V gene has CDR1 SGHNT and CDR2 YYREEE (reference sequence).

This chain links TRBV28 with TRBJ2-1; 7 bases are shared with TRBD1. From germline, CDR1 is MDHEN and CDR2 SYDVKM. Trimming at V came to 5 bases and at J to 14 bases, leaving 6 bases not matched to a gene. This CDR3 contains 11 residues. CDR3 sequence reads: CASSGQEREFF. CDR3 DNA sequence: TGTGCCAGCAGTGGACAGGAAAGGGAGTTCTTC.

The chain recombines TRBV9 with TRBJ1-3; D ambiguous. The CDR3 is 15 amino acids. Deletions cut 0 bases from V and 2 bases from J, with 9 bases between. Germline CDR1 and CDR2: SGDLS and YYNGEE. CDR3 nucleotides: TGTGCCAGCAGCGTAGGAGGGCTCGCTGGAAACACCATATATTTT. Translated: CASSVGGLAGNTIYF.

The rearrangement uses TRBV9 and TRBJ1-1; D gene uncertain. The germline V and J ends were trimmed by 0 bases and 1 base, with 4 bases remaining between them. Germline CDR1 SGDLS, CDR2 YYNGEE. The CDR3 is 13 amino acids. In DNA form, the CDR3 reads TGTGCCAGCAGCGTAGTCAGGAACACTGAAGCTTTCTTT. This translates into CASSVVRNTEAFF.

The CDR3, as DNA: TGTGCCAGCAGTGAGGGCAGGGAGAACACTGAAGCTTTCTTT. As protein: CASSEGRENTEAFF. The V gene is TRBV2, the J gene TRBJ1-1, with D maybe TRBD1 (5 bases). Per the germline V gene, CDR1 is SNHLY and CDR2 is FYNNEI. This CDR3 is built from 14 residues. V was trimmed by 3 bases and J by 1 base, leaving 9 bases between them.

The CDR3 DNA reads as TGTGCCAGCAGCAAAGGTGCGCGGGGAAACACCATATATTTT. Translating gives CASSKGARGNTIYF. The V and J genes are TRBV21-1 and TRBJ1-3. TRBV21-1 is a known pseudogene. This CDR3 spans 14 amino acids.

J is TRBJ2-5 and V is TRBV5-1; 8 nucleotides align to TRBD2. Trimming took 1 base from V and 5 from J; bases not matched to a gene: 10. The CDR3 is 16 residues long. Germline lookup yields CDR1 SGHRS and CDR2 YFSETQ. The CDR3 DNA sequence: TGCGCCAGCAGCTTGTCCCCTAGCGGGTGGGGCGAGACCCAGTACTTC. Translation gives CASSLSPSGWGETQYF.